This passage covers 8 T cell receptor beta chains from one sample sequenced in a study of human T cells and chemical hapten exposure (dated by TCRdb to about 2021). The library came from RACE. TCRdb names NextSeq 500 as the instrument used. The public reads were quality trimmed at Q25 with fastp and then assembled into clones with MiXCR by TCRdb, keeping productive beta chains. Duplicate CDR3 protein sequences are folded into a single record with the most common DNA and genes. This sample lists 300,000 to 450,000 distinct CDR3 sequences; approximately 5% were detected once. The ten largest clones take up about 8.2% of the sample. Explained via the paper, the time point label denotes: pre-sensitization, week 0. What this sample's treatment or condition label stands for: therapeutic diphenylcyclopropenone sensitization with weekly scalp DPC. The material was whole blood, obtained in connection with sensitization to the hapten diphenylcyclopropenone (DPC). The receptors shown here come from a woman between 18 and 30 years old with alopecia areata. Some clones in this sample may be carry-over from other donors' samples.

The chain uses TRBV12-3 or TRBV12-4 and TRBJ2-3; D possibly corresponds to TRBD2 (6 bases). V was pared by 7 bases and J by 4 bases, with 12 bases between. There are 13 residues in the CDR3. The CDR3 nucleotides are TGTGCCAGCAAGGGTAGCGGCCCAGATACGCAGTATTTT. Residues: CASKGSGPDTQYF.

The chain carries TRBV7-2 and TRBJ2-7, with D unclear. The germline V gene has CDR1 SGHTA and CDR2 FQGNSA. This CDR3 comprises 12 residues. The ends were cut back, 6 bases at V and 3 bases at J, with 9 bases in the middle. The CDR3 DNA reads TGTGCCAGCAGTTTATCCATCTACGAGCAGTACTTC. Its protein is CASSLSIYEQYF.

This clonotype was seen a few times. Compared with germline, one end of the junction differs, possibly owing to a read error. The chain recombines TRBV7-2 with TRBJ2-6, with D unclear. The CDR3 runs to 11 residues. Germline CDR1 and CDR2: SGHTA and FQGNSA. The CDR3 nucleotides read TGCGCCGAGGCTGGGGCCAACGTCCTGACTTTC. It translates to CAEAGANVLTF.

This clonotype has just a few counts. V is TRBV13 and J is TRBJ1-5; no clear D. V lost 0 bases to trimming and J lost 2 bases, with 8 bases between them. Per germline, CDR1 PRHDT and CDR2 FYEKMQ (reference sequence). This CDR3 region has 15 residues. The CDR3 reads CASSLGNSGNQPQHF. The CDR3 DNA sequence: TGTGCCAGCAGCTTAGGGAATAGTGGCAATCAGCCCCAGCATTTT.

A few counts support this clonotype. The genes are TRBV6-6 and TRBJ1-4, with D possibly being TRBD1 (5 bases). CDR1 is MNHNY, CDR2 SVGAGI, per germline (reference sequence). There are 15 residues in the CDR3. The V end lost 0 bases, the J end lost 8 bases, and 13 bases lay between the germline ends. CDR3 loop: CASSYSGGSKEKLFF. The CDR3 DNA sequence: TGTGCCAGCAGTTACTCCGGGGGTAGTAAGGAAAAACTGTTTTTT.

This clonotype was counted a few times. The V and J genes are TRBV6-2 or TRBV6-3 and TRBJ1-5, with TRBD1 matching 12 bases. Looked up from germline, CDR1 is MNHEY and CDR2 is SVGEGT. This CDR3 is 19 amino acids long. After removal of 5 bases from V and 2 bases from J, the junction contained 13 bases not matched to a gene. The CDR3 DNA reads TGTGCCAGCAGTACCCCCCCCGGGACAGGGGGCGGCGGCAATCAGCCCCAGCATTTT. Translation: CASSTPPGTGGGGNQPQHF.

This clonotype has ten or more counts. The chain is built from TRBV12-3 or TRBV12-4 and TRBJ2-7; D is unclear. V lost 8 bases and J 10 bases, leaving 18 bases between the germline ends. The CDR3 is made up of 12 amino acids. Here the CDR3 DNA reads TGTGCCAGCCGAGGATTCGATCCCTTTCAGTACTTC. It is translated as CASRGFDPFQYF.

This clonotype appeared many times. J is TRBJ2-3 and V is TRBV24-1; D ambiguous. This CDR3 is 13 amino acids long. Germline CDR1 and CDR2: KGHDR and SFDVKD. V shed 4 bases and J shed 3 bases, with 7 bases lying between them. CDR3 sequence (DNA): TGTGCCACCAGTGACAGGCTGACAGATACGCAGTATTTT. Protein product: CATSDRLTDTQYF.